One TCR beta chain is described in this entry. This receptor's antigen is unknown. One base away there is no much larger clone; base qualities are not given. Each collaborating institution followed its own protocols to collect whole blood in K2EDTA tubes. For TCRbeta analysis, collaborators shipped samples in one of three forms: frozen whole blood, isolated PBMCs, or DNA extracted from either of those sample types. This sample is drawn from a study of blood T cell repertoires in COVID-19 (TCRdb year 2020). About the full investigation: Collaborator samples came from the United States, Italy and Spain and covered acute and convalescent phases of COVID-19. The samples were drawn from two sources: the first 160 participants of the ongoing ImmuneRACE study, and fewer than 1,500 subjects contributed by 6 global collaborators. The prospective study material was composed of cDNA or gDNA derived from T cells, B-cell-depleted T cells, or PBMCs. The dataset comprised deeply sampled blood TCRbeta repertoires from subjects exposed to, actively infected with, or recovered from COVID-19. The repertoires were released in a freely available public database intended as a resource for research on the immune response to SARS-CoV-2. A de-identified subject ID, COVID-19 status, age in years and sex were almost always included in the sample metadata. Where available, HLA class I and class II types were obtained from metadata supplied by the sample provider rather than from assay-based typing.

Trimming leaves V shorter by 5 bases and J shorter by 6 bases, with the junction holding 7 bases beyond the gene matches. The CDR3 starts with the cysteine, ends with the phenylalanine, and has 14 residues. Of all the DNA, just the CDR3 is kept, 42 bases in frame from base 1. Per the germline V gene (reference sequence), MNHEY is the CDR1 and SMNVEV is the CDR2. The immunoSEQ Assay, a bias-controlled multiplex PCR, was used to amplify TCRbeta CDR3 regions from genomic DNA. In the source study's methods: Nucleated cell counts per sample were estimated from amplification of reference gene primers within the assay. To quantify the absolute abundance of each unique TCRbeta CDR3 rearrangement, sequence reads were collapsed and filtered. Productive Simpson clonality was computed per sample as the square root of Simpson's diversity index over productive rearrangements. TCRdb holds this immuneACCESS table with in-frame rearrangements only. Some clones are missing; in checked studies, unresolved V genes explain under half, and the rest has no known cause. The DNA was the basis for D and trimming; V, J and clone size are from that table. This sample holds roughly 81,000 clones; 87% were observed only once. Under 9.5% of the sample is held by the ten biggest clonotypes.

Points the paper makes about the study in general: How much clinical and demographic metadata was included differed by source and by participant, and the metadata was provided uncurated.

Recombination connected TRBV27 to TRBJ2-3, with 8 central nucleotides matching TRBD2. The receptor's source is a man younger than 40 with acute or convalescent COVID-19. Sequenced: peripheral blood. The CDR3 has the sequence CASSPLREEDTQYF. The nucleotide sequence reads TGTGCCAGCAGTCCCTTGCGGGAGGAGGATACGCAGTATTTT.